The sequence of this T cell receptor (beta chain) was determined in a study of T cells in narcolepsy. Using immunoSEQ multiplex PCR, the repertoire was profiled, and TCRdb retains in-frame clones only, with some absent. The sample consists of 30,000 to 40,000 clones, approximately 85% of them appearing once. With respect to this clone: The antigen is unknown. The sample contains more than one DNA sequence encoding this CDR3.

Germline trimming cut 3 bases from V and 1 base from J; bases unmatched to any gene: 1. CDR3 length: 14 amino acids. Germline assignment: CDR1 SGHRS and CDR2 YFSETQ. Study-wide findings and caveats: Same-patient CSF and blood CD4+ T cell clonotypes included HCRT-specific and TRIB2-specific autoreactive ones.

Sequenced sample: CD45RA- memory CD4+ T cells from PBMCs. This sequence originates from a human donor with narcolepsy. This rearrangement joins TRBV5-1 to TRBJ2-3; 8 bases align to TRBD1. CDR3 region: CASSSGQGTDTQYF. The CDR3 nucleotides read TGCGCCAGCAGCTCGGGACAGGGCACAGATACGCAGTATTTT.